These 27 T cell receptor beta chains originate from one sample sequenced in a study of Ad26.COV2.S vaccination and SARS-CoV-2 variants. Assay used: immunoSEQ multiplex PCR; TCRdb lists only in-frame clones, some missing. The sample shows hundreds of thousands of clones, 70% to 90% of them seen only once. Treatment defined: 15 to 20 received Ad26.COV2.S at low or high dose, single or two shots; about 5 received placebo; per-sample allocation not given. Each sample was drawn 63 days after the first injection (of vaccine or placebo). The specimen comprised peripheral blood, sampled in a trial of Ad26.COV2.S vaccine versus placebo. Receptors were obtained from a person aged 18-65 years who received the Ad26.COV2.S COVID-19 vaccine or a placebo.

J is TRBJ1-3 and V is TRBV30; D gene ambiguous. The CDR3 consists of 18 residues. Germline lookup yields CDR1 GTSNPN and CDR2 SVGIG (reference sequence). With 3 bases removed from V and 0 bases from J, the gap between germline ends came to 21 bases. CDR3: CAWSFAHRNPPSGNTIYF. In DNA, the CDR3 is TGTGCCTGGAGCTTCGCTCATCGTAACCCTCCCTCTGGAAACACCATATATTTT.

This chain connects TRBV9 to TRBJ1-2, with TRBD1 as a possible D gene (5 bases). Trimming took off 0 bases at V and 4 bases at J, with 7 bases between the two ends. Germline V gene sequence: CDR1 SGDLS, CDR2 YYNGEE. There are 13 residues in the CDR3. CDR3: CASSVEGSYGYTF. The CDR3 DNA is TGTGCCAGCAGCGTAGAGGGGAGCTATGGCTACACCTTC.

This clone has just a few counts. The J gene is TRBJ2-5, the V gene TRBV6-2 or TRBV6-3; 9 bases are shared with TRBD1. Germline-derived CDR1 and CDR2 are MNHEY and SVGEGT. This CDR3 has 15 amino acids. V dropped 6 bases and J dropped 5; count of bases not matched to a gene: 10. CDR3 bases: TGTGCCAGCAGCACCGGGGACAGGGATGTGGAGACCCAGTACTTC. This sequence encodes CASSTGDRDVETQYF.

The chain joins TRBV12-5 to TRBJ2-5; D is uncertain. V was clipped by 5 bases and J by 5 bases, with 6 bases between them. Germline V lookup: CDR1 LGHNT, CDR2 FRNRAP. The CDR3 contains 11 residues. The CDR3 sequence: CASGISETQYF. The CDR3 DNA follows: TGTGCTAGTGGTATCTCGGAGACCCAGTACTTC.

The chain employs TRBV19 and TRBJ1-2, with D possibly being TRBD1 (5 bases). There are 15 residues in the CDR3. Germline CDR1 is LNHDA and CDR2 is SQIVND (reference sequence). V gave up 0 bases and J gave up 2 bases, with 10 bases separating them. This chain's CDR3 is CASSIDRQRNYGYTF. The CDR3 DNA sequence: TGTGCCAGTAGTATAGATAGACAGCGAAACTATGGCTACACCTTC.

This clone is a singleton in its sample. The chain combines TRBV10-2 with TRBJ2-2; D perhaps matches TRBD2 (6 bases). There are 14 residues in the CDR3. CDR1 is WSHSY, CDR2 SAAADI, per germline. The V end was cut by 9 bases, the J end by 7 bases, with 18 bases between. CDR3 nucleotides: TGCGCCAGTTACCTTAGCGGTGGAGTCGGGGAGCTGTTTTTT. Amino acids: CASYLSGGVGELFF.

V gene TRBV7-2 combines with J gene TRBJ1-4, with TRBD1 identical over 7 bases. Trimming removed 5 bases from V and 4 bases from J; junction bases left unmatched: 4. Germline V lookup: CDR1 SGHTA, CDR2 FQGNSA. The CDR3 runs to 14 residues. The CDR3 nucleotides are TGTGCCAGCAGCACTGGGACAGATAATGAAAAACTGTTTTTT. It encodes CASSTGTDNEKLFF.

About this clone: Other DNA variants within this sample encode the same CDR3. The CDR3 protein is CASRPGQVETQYF. The CDR3 nucleotides read TGTGCCAGCAGGCCGGGACAGGTCGAGACCCAGTACTTC. The rearrangement links TRBV6-5 to TRBJ2-5, with 8 bases identical to TRBD1. Germline CDR1 is MNHEY and CDR2 is SVGAGI. V dropped 6 bases and J dropped 5; count of bases not matched to a gene: 5. The CDR3 loop spans 13 amino acids.

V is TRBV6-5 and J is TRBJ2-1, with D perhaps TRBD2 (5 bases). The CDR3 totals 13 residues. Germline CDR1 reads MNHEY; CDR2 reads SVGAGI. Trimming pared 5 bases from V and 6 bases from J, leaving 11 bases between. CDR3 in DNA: TGTGCCAGCAGTAAACTAGTCGCCAATGAGCAGTTCTTC. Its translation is CASSKLVANEQFF.

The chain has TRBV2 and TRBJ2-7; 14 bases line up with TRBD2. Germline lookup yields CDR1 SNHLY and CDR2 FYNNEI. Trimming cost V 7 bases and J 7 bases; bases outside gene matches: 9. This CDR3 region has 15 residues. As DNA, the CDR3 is TGTGCCAGCAACCGGGGACTAGCGGGAGTGGTGGAGCAGTACTTC. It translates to CASNRGLAGVVEQYF.

The CDR3 DNA reads as TGTGCCAGCAGCGCCCTACAGGGGGCAACTGAAGCTTTCTTT. It codes for CASSALQGATEAFF. The genes are TRBV11-2 and TRBJ1-1, with 9 bases that match TRBD1. V trimming: 5 bases; J trimming: 5 bases; junction bases outside the gene matches: 6. The CDR3 loop spans 14 amino acids. Germline V lookup: CDR1 SGHAT, CDR2 FQNNGV.

The CDR3 nucleotides are TGTGCCAGCTCACCACTTTCGCAGGGGAGTGTGAACACTGAAGCTTTCTTT. Protein product: CASSPLSQGSVNTEAFF. The J gene is TRBJ1-1, the V gene TRBV18; weak D call: TRBD1 (6 bases). The CDR3 consists of 17 residues. Trimming shortened V by 1 base and J by 0 bases, and 15 bases separated the two germline ends. Germline V CDR1 and CDR2: KGHSH, LQKENI.

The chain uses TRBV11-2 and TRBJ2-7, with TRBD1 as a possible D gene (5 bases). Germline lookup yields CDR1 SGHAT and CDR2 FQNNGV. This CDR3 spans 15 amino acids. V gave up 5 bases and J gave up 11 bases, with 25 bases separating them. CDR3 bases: TGTGCCAGCAGCCCGAGTATAGGACACACCCTTGGAGAGTACTTC. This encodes CASSPSIGHTLGEYF.

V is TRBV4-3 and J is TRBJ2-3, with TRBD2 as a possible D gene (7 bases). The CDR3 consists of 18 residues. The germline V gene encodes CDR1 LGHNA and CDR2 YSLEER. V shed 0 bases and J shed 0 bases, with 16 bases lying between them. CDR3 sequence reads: CASSQEDGGGPSTDTQYF. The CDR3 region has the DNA TGCGCCAGCAGCCAAGAGGATGGGGGGGGCCCTAGCACAGATACGCAGTATTTT.

CDR3 in amino acids: CSVEDHPKRGPGYTF. The CDR3 DNA reads as TGCAGCGTTGAAGATCACCCCAAAAGGGGCCCTGGCTACACCTTC. The chain carries TRBV29-1 and TRBJ1-2, with a tentative D call TRBD1 (5 bases). Trimming stripped 0 bases from V and 7 bases from J, with 18 bases between. Looked up from germline, CDR1 is SQVTM and CDR2 is ANQGSEA. The CDR3 has 15 residues.

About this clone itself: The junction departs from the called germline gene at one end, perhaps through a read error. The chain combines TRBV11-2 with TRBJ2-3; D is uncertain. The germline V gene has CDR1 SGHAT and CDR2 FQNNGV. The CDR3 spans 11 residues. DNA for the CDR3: TGTGCCAGCAGCTTAGACGGGCCTACGGGTTTT. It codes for CASSLDGPTGF.

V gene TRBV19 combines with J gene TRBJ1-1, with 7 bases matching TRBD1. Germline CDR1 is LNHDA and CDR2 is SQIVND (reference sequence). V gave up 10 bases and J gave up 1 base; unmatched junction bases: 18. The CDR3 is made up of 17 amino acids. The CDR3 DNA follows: TGTGCCACCTCAAAGATATTAGGGACAGACAAGAACACTGAAGCTTTCTTT. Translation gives CATSKILGTDKNTEAFF.

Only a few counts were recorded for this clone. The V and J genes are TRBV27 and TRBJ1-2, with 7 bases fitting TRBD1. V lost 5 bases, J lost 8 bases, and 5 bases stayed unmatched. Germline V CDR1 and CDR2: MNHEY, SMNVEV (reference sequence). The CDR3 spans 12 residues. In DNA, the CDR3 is TGTGCCAGCAGTCCGACAGGGTACGGCTACACCTTC. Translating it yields CASSPTGYGYTF.

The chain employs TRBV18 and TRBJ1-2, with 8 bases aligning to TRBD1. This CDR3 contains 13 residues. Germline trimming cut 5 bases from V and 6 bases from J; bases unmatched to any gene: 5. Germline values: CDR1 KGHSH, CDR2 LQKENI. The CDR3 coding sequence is TGTGCCAGCTCAGACAGGGGATACGATGGCTACACCTTC. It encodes CASSDRGYDGYTF.

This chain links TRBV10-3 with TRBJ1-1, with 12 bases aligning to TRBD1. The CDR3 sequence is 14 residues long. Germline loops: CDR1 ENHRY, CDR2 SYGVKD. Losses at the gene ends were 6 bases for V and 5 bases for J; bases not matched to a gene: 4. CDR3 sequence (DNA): TGTGCCATCAGCGGGACAGGGGGCAGGACTGAAGCTTTCTTT. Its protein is CAISGTGGRTEAFF.

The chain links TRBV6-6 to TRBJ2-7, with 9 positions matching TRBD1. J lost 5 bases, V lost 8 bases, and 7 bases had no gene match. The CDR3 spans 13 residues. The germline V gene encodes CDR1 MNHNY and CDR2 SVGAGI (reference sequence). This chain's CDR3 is CASSDRGRDEQYF. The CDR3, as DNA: TGTGCCAGCTCAGACAGGGGGAGGGACGAGCAGTACTTC.

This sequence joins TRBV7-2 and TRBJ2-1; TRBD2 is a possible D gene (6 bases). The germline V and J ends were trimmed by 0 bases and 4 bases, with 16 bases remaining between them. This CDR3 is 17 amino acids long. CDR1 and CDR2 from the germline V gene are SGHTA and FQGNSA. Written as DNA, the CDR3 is TGTGCCAGCAGCTTAGCTCCGGGGAGGACGAAATACAATGAGCAGTTCTTC. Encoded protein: CASSLAPGRTKYNEQFF.

CDR3 sequence reads: CASSPATKGAGNTEAFF. The CDR3 DNA reads as TGTGCCAGCTCGCCCGCGACTAAGGGGGCGGGGAACACTGAAGCTTTCTTT. The chain joins TRBV18 to TRBJ1-1; 7 positions match TRBD1. The germline gives CDR1 KGHSH, CDR2 LQKENI. After removal of 6 bases from V and 1 base from J, the junction contained 14 bases not matched to a gene. The length of the CDR3 is 17 residues.

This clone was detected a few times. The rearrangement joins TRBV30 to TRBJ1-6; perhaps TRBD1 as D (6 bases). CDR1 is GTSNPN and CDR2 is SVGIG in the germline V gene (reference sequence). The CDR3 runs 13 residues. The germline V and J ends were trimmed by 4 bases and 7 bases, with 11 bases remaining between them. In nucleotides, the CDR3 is TGTGCCTGGAAGGGGGGAAGCAATTCACCCCTCCACTTT. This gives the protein CAWKGGSNSPLHF.

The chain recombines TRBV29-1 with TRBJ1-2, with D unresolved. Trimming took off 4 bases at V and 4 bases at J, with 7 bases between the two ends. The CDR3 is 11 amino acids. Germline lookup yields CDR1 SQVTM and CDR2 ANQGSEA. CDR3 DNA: TGCAGCGTTGTCAGCCCCTATGGCTACACCTTC. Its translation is CSVVSPYGYTF.

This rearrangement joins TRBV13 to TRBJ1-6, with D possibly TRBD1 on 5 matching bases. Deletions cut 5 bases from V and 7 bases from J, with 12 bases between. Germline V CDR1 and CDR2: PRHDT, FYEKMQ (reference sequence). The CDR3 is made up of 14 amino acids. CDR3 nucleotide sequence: TGTGCCAGCAGCCCCCGGGGCAGGAATTCACCCCTCCACTTT. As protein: CASSPRGRNSPLHF.

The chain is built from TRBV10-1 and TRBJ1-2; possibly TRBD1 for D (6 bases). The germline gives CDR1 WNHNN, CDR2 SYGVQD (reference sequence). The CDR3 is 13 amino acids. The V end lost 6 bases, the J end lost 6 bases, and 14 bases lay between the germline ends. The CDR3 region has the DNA TGCGCCAGCAGCCCACAGGGATCGGATGGCTACACCTTC. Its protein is CASSPQGSDGYTF.